One sample yielded the 17 T cell receptor beta chains listed below, sequenced in a study of shared clonotypes between healthy human individuals. CD8 cells classed as naive were CD45RO-negative and positively selected for CCR7, excluding terminally differentiated effector memory CD45RA+ cells. Profiling relied on immunoSEQ multiplex PCR, and the TCRdb table lists in-frame clones only, not all of them. The data show about 800,000 clones, about 96% seen once. Source material: naive CD8+ T cells sorted from blood. Source of these receptors: a young man in good health.

The rearrangement links TRBV25-1 to TRBJ2-2; 7 bases are shared with TRBD1. Germline V gene lookup returns CDR1 MGHDK and CDR2 SYGVNS. This CDR3 is built from 16 residues. V lost 0 bases and J lost 0; bases outside the gene matches: 1. CDR3 loop: CASSEYDRANTGELFF. In DNA form, the CDR3 reads TGTGCCAGCAGTGAATATGACAGGGCGAACACCGGGGAGCTGTTTTTT. Using reference TRBV25-1 and TRBJ2-2 for the parts outside the CDR3, the full variable domain is EADIYQTPRYLVIGTGKKITLECSQTMGHDKMYWYQQDPGMELHLIHYSYGVNSTEKGDLSSESTVSRIRTEHFPLTLESARPSHTSQYLCASSEYDRANTGELFFGEGSRLTVL.

The genes are TRBV9 and TRBJ2-3; 15 bases map to TRBD2. Losses at the gene ends were 0 bases for V and 1 base for J; bases not matched to a gene: 15. This CDR3 comprises 22 residues. The germline V gene encodes CDR1 SGDLS and CDR2 YYNGEE. The CDR3 DNA is TGTGCCAGCAGCGTAGGACCCGGGACTAGCGGGAGGCCACTCCGCCGCACAGATACGCAGTATTTT. This codes for CASSVGPGTSGRPLRRTDTQYF.

The chain has TRBV5-1 and TRBJ1-1, with TRBD1 matching over 8 bases. V was pared by 2 bases and J by 0 bases, with 12 bases of the junction left unmatched. CDR3 length equals 18 residues. Germline V gene lookup returns CDR1 SGHRS and CDR2 YFSETQ. The DNA of the CDR3 is TGCGCCAGCAGCTTCAGGACAGGGACTTCAACTATGAACACTGAAGCTTTCTTT. The encoded protein is CASSFRTGTSTMNTEAFF.

The chain links TRBV27 to TRBJ2-1, with D uncertain. The CDR3 has 13 residues. Looked up from germline, CDR1 is MNHEY and CDR2 is SMNVEV (reference sequence). Between the trimmed V and J ends, which lost 3 bases and 8 bases, there was a span of 11 bases. The CDR3 DNA sequence: TGTGCCAGCAGTTTCACAGACCACCATGAGCAGTTCTTC. Its protein is CASSFTDHHEQFF.

V gene TRBV2 combines with J gene TRBJ1-4; no firm D call. From germline, CDR1 is SNHLY and CDR2 FYNNEI. Trimming left V 6 bases short and J 0 bases short, with 14 bases between. There are 16 residues in the CDR3. Written as DNA, the CDR3 is TGTGCCAGCAGCCCGAGGAGAGTCGCAACTAATGAAAAACTGTTTTTT. Its protein is CASSPRRVATNEKLFF. Full variable domain (outside the CDR3, taken from reference TRBV2 and TRBJ1-4): EPEVTQTPSHQVTQMGQEVILRCVPISNHLYFYWYRQILGQKVEFLVSFYNNEISEKSEIFDDQFSVERPDGSNFTLKIRSTKLEDSAMYFCASSPRRVATNEKLFFGSGTQLSVL.

The chain combines TRBV2 with TRBJ2-1; D assignment may be TRBD1 or TRBD2 (5 bases each). The CDR3 loop spans 13 amino acids. Between the trimmed V and J ends, which lost 5 bases and 5 bases, there was a span of 10 bases. The germline V gene has CDR1 SNHLY and CDR2 FYNNEI. The CDR3 DNA is TGTGCCAGCAGTACCGGGACGCACAATGAGCAGTTCTTC. The encoded protein is CASSTGTHNEQFF. Together with reference TRBV2 and TRBJ2-1, the CDR3 gives the full variable domain: EPEVTQTPSHQVTQMGQEVILRCVPISNHLYFYWYRQILGQKVEFLVSFYNNEISEKSEIFDDQFSVERPDGSNFTLKIRSTKLEDSAMYFCASSTGTHNEQFFGPGTRLTVL.

This clone appeared a single time. The chain recombines TRBV27 with TRBJ1-1, with D perhaps matching TRBD1 (5 bases). V lost 6 bases and J 1 base, leaving 15 bases between the germline ends. This CDR3 spans 15 amino acids. Per germline, CDR1 MNHEY and CDR2 SMNVEV (reference sequence). CDR3 sequence: CASSHLQARNTEAFF. CDR3 nucleotide sequence: TGTGCCAGCAGCCATCTACAGGCAAGGAACACTGAAGCTTTCTTT.

The chain employs TRBV4-1 and TRBJ2-7; perhaps TRBD2 as D (6 bases). The germline CDR1 and CDR2 sequences are MGHRA and YSYEKL. The CDR3 runs to 13 residues. The ends were cut back, 4 bases at V and 7 bases at J, with 14 bases in the middle. The DNA for the CDR3 is TGCGCCAGCAGCCCCCGACTAGTTGGGGAGCAGTACTTC. Protein: CASSPRLVGEQYF.

This chain connects TRBV11-3 to TRBJ2-2, with 7 bases identical to TRBD2. The CDR3 contains 13 residues. Germline assignment: CDR1 SGHNT and CDR2 YENEEA. Trimming took 5 bases from V and 4 from J; bases not matched to a gene: 1. The CDR3 sequence: CASSSGTTGELFF. In DNA, the CDR3 is TGTGCCAGCAGCAGCGGGACCACCGGGGAGCTGTTTTTT. Filled out from reference TRBV11-3 and TRBJ2-2, the complete variable domain reads EAGVVQSPRYKIIEKKQPVAFWCNPISGHNTLYWYLQNLGQGPELLIRYENEEAVDDSQLPKDRFSAERLKGVDSTLKIQPAELGDSAVYLCASSSGTTGELFFGEGSRLTVL.

V usage is TRBV29-1 and J usage is TRBJ2-7, with D maybe TRBD2 (6 bases). From germline, CDR1 is SQVTM and CDR2 ANQGSEA. The ends were cut back, 3 bases at V and 0 bases at J, with 12 bases in the middle. This CDR3 is built from 14 residues. DNA for the CDR3: TGCAGCGTTGACGGGGACGGGGGCTCCTACGAGCAGTACTTC. Its translation is CSVDGDGGSYEQYF.

The gene calls are TRBV4-1 and TRBJ1-1; D is uncertain. This CDR3 has 15 amino acids. The V end was cut by 0 bases, the J end by 0 bases, with 8 bases between. CDR1 is MGHRA, CDR2 YSYEKL, per germline. CDR3 amino acids: CASSQEPGMNTEAFF. In nucleotides, the CDR3 is TGCGCCAGCAGCCAAGAACCGGGGATGAACACTGAAGCTTTCTTT.

The V gene is TRBV6-5, the J gene TRBJ2-2; D possibly corresponds to TRBD2 (6 bases). Germline loops: CDR1 MNHEY, CDR2 SVGAGI. The CDR3 runs 15 residues. The ends were cut back, 4 bases at V and 6 bases at J, with 15 bases in the middle. The CDR3 sequence: CASSSWDGGAGELFF. The CDR3 nucleotides are TGTGCCAGCAGTTCATGGGACGGAGGGGCCGGGGAGCTGTTTTTT.

The chain is built from TRBV30 and TRBJ2-5; tentative D call: TRBD2 (5 bases). Germline V gene data show CDR1 as GTSNPN and CDR2 as SVGIG (reference sequence). V lost 0 bases, J lost 2 bases, and 16 bases lay in between. The CDR3 spans 16 residues. CDR3 sequence: CAWSVLGGELQETQYF. The CDR3 nucleotides read TGTGCCTGGAGTGTACTGGGTGGGGAGCTACAAGAGACCCAGTACTTC. Complete variable domain (other parts from reference TRBV30 and TRBJ2-5): SQTIHQWPATLVQPVGSPLSLECTVEGTSNPNLYWYRQAAGRGLQLLFYSVGIGQISSEVPQNLSASRPQDRQFILSSKKLLLSDSGFYLCAWSVLGGELQETQYFGPGTRLLVL.

The rearrangement uses TRBV28 and TRBJ1-1, with D tentatively TRBD1 (5 bases). Germline lookup yields CDR1 MDHEN and CDR2 SYDVKM. This CDR3 comprises 12 residues. V was cut by 7 bases and J by 11 bases, with 17 bases left in between. In DNA form, the CDR3 reads TGTGCCAGCACCAATAGGGACGTCGAGGCTTTCTTT. It yields the protein CASTNRDVEAFF.

This chain uses TRBV4-2 with TRBJ2-2; the D gene is possibly TRBD2 (5 bases). Germline CDR1 reads LGHNA; CDR2 reads YNFKEQ. Trimming removed 4 bases from V and 0 bases from J, with 15 bases in between. The CDR3 has 17 residues. The CDR3 sequence is CASSLEPGNANTGELFF. The CDR3 DNA reads TGTGCCAGCAGCCTCGAGCCGGGGAACGCGAACACCGGGGAGCTGTTTTTT.

This clone has just a few counts. The chain is built from TRBV5-6 and TRBJ2-3, with no clear D. The germline gives CDR1 SGHDT, CDR2 YYEEEE. There are 14 residues in the CDR3. V gave up 0 bases and J gave up 2 bases, with 7 bases separating them. The CDR3 sequence: CASSLEADTDTQYF. The DNA for the CDR3 is TGTGCCAGCAGCTTGGAGGCGGACACAGATACGCAGTATTTT.

This chain uses TRBV10-3 with TRBJ1-5; D is unclear. V was shortened by 10 bases and J by 0 bases, with 16 bases between the two germline ends. This CDR3 comprises 15 residues. Looked up from germline, CDR1 is ENHRY and CDR2 is SYGVKD. DNA of the CDR3: TGTGCCACCCGGGCGTCGGCAGGTAGCAATCAGCCCCAGCATTTT. Residues: CATRASAGSNQPQHF.